This T cell receptor (beta chain) came from a study of shared clonotypes between healthy human individuals. The wider study: Three plates each covered CD4 naive and memory; CD8 naive two, CD8 memory one. Study-wide findings and caveats: All-four-donor shared clonotypes had higher generation probabilities than non-shared clonotypes did. Limitation of the genetic and exposure-history diversity represented came from the few donors.

Trimming cost V 5 bases and J 3 bases, with 14 bases left between them. Germline CDR1 reads KGHSH; CDR2 reads LQKENI. The CDR3 runs 15 residues. Donation came from healthy HIV-negative adults that had no recent acute infections or vaccinations. Produced via immunoSEQ multiplex PCR; TCRdb's table is partial and in-frame only. The data show fewer than 200,000 clones, 65% to 80% seen once. Comment on this clone: What it binds is unknown.

The origin of this receptor is a man aged 30-40 years in good health. The sample consisted of memory CD4+ T cells sorted from blood. Subset of the sample: CD45RA-negative fraction. The V and J genes are TRBV18 and TRBJ1-3; a weak D match, TRBD1 (6 bases). The CDR3 reads CASSETQGFGNTIYF. For the CDR3, the DNA is TGTGCCAGCTCAGAAACACAGGGATTTGGAAACACCATATATTTT.